This T cell receptor beta chain was sequenced during a study of spatial heterogeneity in lung cancer. About the research overall: Raw reads contained each unique TCR and UMI combination more than ten times on average.

TCRdb fed the 5' RACE reads into MiXCR, producing one record per CDR3 protein. The repertoire holds 95,000 to 120,000 distinct CDR3 sequences, with roughly 10% as singletons. The time point was: blood at routine non-recurrence follow-up after resection. Sequencing was performed on whole RNA extracted from tumor and nontumor lung tissue, or from frozen PBMC, and the material was left unsorted. J lost 5 bases, V lost 4 bases, and 5 bases had no gene match. Germline V lookup: CDR1 MDHEN, CDR2 SYDVKM. The CDR3 contains 14 residues. This clonotype has only a few counts. The TCR sequence derives from a female donor with early-stage non-small cell lung cancer. This chain joins TRBV28 and TRBJ1-2; 9 bases match TRBD1. Source: PBMCs, taken at follow-up. Written as DNA, the CDR3 is TGTGCCAGCAGTTACGCACAGGGGGCGTATGGCTACACCTTC. This sequence encodes CASSYAQGAYGYTF.